Listed here is a single T cell receptor (beta chain). CDR1 and CDR2 (germline): SGHRS, YFSETQ. CDR3 length equals 17 residues. The germline V and J ends were trimmed by 4 bases and 1 base, with 15 bases remaining between them. This sample is drawn from a study of cytomegalovirus exposure and HLA in healthy donors. Data came from immunoSEQ multiplex PCR; TCRdb stores just in-frame clones and leaves some out. The repertoire has 150,000 to 200,000 clones, more than 75% of them found once; the top ten carry roughly 7%. The chain employs TRBV5-1 and TRBJ2-6; the D gene is possibly TRBD1 (5 bases). The source is a man aged 18 to 30 in good health and CMV-seropositive. The sample taken for sequencing was PBMCs. CDR3 residues: CASSPTASGSGANVLTF. CDR3 DNA: TGCGCCAGCAGCCCTACGGCGTCAGGGTCTGGGGCCAACGTCCTGACTTTC.